The 20 T cell receptor beta chains listed next were all sequenced from one sample in a study of T cells in Graves' hyperthyroidism and ophthalmopathy. Using RNA transcripts as the source, TCR beta CDR3 regions were amplified. A set of HTBI primers served as the primers for a first-round RT-PCR of the TCR CDR3. TCRdb analysed the multiplex PCR reads with MiXCR anew, one entry per CDR3 protein. The sample records about 58,000 distinct CDR3 sequences, about 50% being singletons. Sequencing input: blood. The receptors were sampled from a woman aged 30 to 39 with Graves' ophthalmopathy.

The rearrangement joins TRBV14 to TRBJ2-7, with 8 bases identical to TRBD2. The CDR3 runs to 16 residues. V trimming: 0 bases; J trimming: 3 bases; junction bases outside the gene matches: 7. Germline V lookup: CDR1 SGHDN, CDR2 FVKESK. CDR3 bases: TGTGCCAGCAGCCAAGAAAGCTGGGCGGGAGGCTACGAGCAGTACTTC. It codes for CASSQESWAGGYEQYF.

A note on this clonotype: A read error may explain this, as a much larger clone is one base away. The J gene is TRBJ1-2, the V gene TRBV7-9; 7 bases are shared with TRBD1. Unmatched junction bases numbered 11, after V lost 11 bases and J lost 5 bases. There are 13 residues in the CDR3. Germline assignment: CDR1 SEHNR and CDR2 FQNEAQ (reference sequence). The CDR3 bases are TGTGCCTGGAGTGTCGGGACAGATTATGGCTACACCTTC. Encoded protein: CAWSVGTDYGYTF.

This chain links TRBV20-1 with TRBJ2-3; TRBD2 aligns across 7 bases. The CDR3 length is 17 residues. V lost 2 bases and J lost 2; bases outside the gene matches: 13. CDR1 is DFQATT and CDR2 is SNEGSKA in the germline V gene (reference sequence). This CDR3 reads CSARQGLADPNTDTQYF. CDR3 DNA sequence: TGCAGTGCTAGACAGGGCCTAGCGGATCCGAACACAGATACGCAGTATTTT.

This rearrangement joins TRBV19 to TRBJ2-7; TRBD2 aligns across 11 bases. From germline, CDR1 is LNHDA and CDR2 SQIVND (reference sequence). J lost 3 bases, V lost 5 bases, and 9 bases had no gene match. This CDR3 has 16 amino acids. The CDR3 here is CASSPSLAGGLYEQYF. The CDR3 bases are TGTGCCAGTAGTCCGTCGCTAGCGGGAGGTCTCTACGAGCAGTACTTC.

This clonotype was observed many times. The chain links TRBV11-3 to TRBJ2-7; the D gene is possibly TRBD1 (6 bases). Germline loops: CDR1 SGHNT, CDR2 YENEEA. V was pared by 3 bases and J by 5 bases, with 11 bases between. The CDR3 extends over 13 amino acids. CDR3: CASSFNRDHEQYF. The CDR3 DNA follows: TGTGCCAGCAGCTTCAACAGGGACCACGAGCAGTACTTC.

The chain recombines TRBV5-6 with TRBJ1-2; D remains unclear. Per germline, CDR1 SGHDT and CDR2 YYEEEE. With 0 bases removed from V and 6 bases from J, the gap between germline ends came to 12 bases. The length of the CDR3 is 14 residues. Here the CDR3 reads CASSLVQVGHGYTF. The CDR3 region has the DNA TGTGCCAGCAGCTTGGTTCAGGTCGGGCATGGCTACACCTTC. Together with reference TRBV5-6 and TRBJ1-2, the CDR3 gives the full variable domain: DAGVTQSPTHLIKTRGQQVTLRCSPKSGHDTVSWYQQALGQGPQFIFQYYEEEERQRGNFPDRFSGHQFPNYSSELNVNALLLGDSALYLCASSLVQVGHGYTFGSGTRLTVV.

In this sample, this clonotype turned up many times. V usage is TRBV7-2 and J usage is TRBJ1-1; D is unclear. This CDR3 spans 14 amino acids. V gave up 0 bases and J gave up 1 base, with 6 bases separating them. Germline V gene sequence: CDR1 SGHTA, CDR2 FQGNSA. Here the CDR3 DNA reads TGTGCCAGCAGCTTAGCAAGTGGGAACACTGAAGCTTTCTTT. It is translated as CASSLASGNTEAFF.

Points on this clonotype: Possible read error: a much larger clone is one base away. The genes are TRBV7-2 and TRBJ1-1; D not resolved. CDR1 and CDR2 (germline): SGHTA, FQGNSA. The CDR3 runs 12 residues. The CDR3 is CANSLLGTEAFF. CDR3 DNA sequence: TGTGCCAACAGCTTACTTGGGACTGAAGCTTTCTTT. Filled out from reference TRBV7-2 and TRBJ1-1, the complete variable domain reads GAGVSQSPSNKVTEKGKDVELRCDPISGHTALYWYRQSLGQGLEFLIYFQGNSAPDKSGLPSDRFSAERTGGSVSTLTIQRTQQEDSAVYLCANSLLGTEAFFGQGTRLTVV.

The chain carries TRBV10-3 and TRBJ2-7; D is possibly TRBD1 (7 bases). Germline-derived CDR1 and CDR2 are ENHRY and SYGVKD. Trimming shortened V by 6 bases and J by 0 bases, and 15 bases separated the two germline ends. The CDR3 totals 15 residues. The CDR3 sequence: CAISPQGGSSYEQYF. CDR3 in DNA: TGTGCCATCAGCCCGCAGGGGGGAAGCTCCTACGAGCAGTACTTC.

This clonotype was seen many times. This chain uses TRBV14 with TRBJ2-2; no clear D gene. The CDR3 spans 13 residues. Germline V gene data show CDR1 as SGHDN and CDR2 as FVKESK. V was cut by 4 bases and J by 7 bases, with 10 bases left in between. The CDR3 DNA is TGTGCCAGCAGCCGCCCCGTGGGCGGGGAGCTGTTTTTT. Translated, it gives CASSRPVGGELFF.

The chain uses TRBV7-9 and TRBJ2-7; a weak D match, TRBD2 (6 bases). The CDR3 length is 13 residues. Germline CDR1 reads SEHNR; CDR2 reads FQNEAQ (reference sequence). Between the trimmed V and J ends, which lost 4 bases and 6 bases, there was a span of 13 bases. The chain's CDR3 is CASSSIGLSEQYF. CDR3 in DNA: TGTGCCAGCAGCTCAATAGGACTATCCGAGCAGTACTTC.

This clonotype is medium-sized. The CDR3 here is CASSIAHSPLHF. For the CDR3, the DNA is TGTGCCAGTAGTATAGCACATTCACCCCTCCACTTT. This chain links TRBV19 with TRBJ1-6; no clear D. Germline V gives CDR1 LNHDA, CDR2 SQIVND (reference sequence). The CDR3 sequence is 12 residues long. V gave up 1 base and J gave up 8 bases, with 3 bases separating them.

The table lists this clonotype with many counts. The CDR3 loop reads CATESQTTIPYYNEQFF. As DNA, the CDR3 is TGTGCCACCGAGTCGCAAACCACAATCCCATACTACAATGAGCAGTTCTTC. The genes are TRBV24-1 and TRBJ2-1; D ambiguous. Per the germline V gene, CDR1 is KGHDR and CDR2 is SFDVKD. V was pared by 9 bases and J by 3 bases, with 23 bases between. The CDR3 loop spans 17 amino acids.

This clonotype was seen many times. The rearrangement uses TRBV19 and TRBJ2-1; 8 bases fit TRBD2. V trimming: 5 bases; J trimming: 4 bases; junction bases outside the gene matches: 10. Germline CDR1 is LNHDA and CDR2 is SQIVND (reference sequence). This CDR3 contains 16 residues. Here the CDR3 DNA reads TGTGCCAGTAGTGGACTAGCCAAGGGGTCGTACAATGAGCAGTTCTTC. It translates to CASSGLAKGSYNEQFF. Drawing the rest from reference TRBV19 and TRBJ2-1, the complete variable domain is DGGITQSPKYLFRKEGQNVTLSCEQNLNHDAMYWYRQDPGQGLRLIYYSQIVNDFQKGDIAEGYSVSREKKESFPLTVTSAQKNPTAFYLCASSGLAKGSYNEQFFGPGTRLTVL.

This clonotype showed up many times. CDR3 DNA sequence: TGTGCCAGCAGCTTAGTCGCAGGGGTCAACACCATATATTTT. It is translated as CASSLVAGVNTIYF. The gene calls are TRBV7-8 and TRBJ1-3; D possibly corresponds to TRBD1 (6 bases). The germline CDR1 and CDR2 sequences are SGHVS and FQNEAQ. CDR3 size: 14 residues. V shed 1 base and J shed 7 bases, with 11 bases lying between them.

A note on this clonotype: A read error may produce the germline difference seen at one junction end. CDR3 loop: CASSAPGPSF. CDR3 sequence (DNA): TGTGCCAGCAGTGCCCCGGGACCGTCCTTC. This rearrangement joins TRBV9 to TRBJ1-2, with D tentatively TRBD1 (5 bases). The CDR3 consists of 10 residues. Germline V gene lookup returns CDR1 SGDLS and CDR2 YYNGEE.

This clonotype counts as large. The chain couples TRBV20-1 to TRBJ1-5, with a possible D match to TRBD1 (5 bases). The CDR3 loop spans 15 amino acids. V lost 0 bases and J lost 8, with 17 bases in between. Germline lookup yields CDR1 DFQATT and CDR2 SNEGSKA (reference sequence). CDR3: CSARDPGTTTKPQHF. CDR3 in DNA: TGCAGTGCTAGAGATCCGGGGACTACGACTAAGCCCCAGCATTTT.

Points on this clonotype: The junction departs from germline at one end; a sequencing error may be responsible. The rearrangement joins TRBV12-5 to TRBJ2-2; 8 positions agree with TRBD1. Per germline, CDR1 LGHNT and CDR2 FRNRAP. CDR3 length: 14 residues. DNA of the CDR3: TGTGCTAGTGGTTTAGCTTCGTACAGGGGGGAGCGGTTTTTT. The encoded protein is CASGLASYRGERFF.

V usage is TRBV9 and J usage is TRBJ2-3; maybe TRBD2 (5 bases). In germline, CDR1 is SGDLS, CDR2 YYNGEE. Trimming stripped 4 bases from V and 4 bases from J, with 10 bases between. This CDR3 has 13 amino acids. CDR3 coding DNA: TGTGCCAGCAGCCTAGAGCGGCCAGATACGCAGTATTTT. Protein sequence: CASSLERPDTQYF.

This clonotype came up many times. CDR3 protein: CATSRLGGSGANVLTF. The CDR3 nucleotides read TGTGCCACCAGCAGACTGGGGGGATCTGGGGCCAACGTCCTGACTTTC. The chain joins TRBV15 to TRBJ2-6; weak D call: TRBD2 (6 bases). The CDR3 is 16 amino acids. The germline V gene encodes CDR1 LNHNV and CDR2 YYDKDF (reference sequence). V shed 2 bases and J shed 1 base, with 9 bases lying between them.